This T cell receptor beta chain is drawn from a study of cytomegalovirus exposure and HLA in healthy donors. Whole-study findings and limits: Across all donors, roughly uniform sequencing depth was an assumption of the presence/absence analyses. Prior analysis indicated that the majority of TCR beta V segments exhibited productivity approximately 87% or approximately 30% of the time.

The study ran its PCR with 60 Vbeta and 13 Jbeta primers. The assay was immunoSEQ multiplex PCR, and TCRdb's table has in-frame clones only and misses some. The sample totals about 35,000 clones. Concerning this clone: The antigen remains undetermined.

This receptor was obtained from a man aged 35 to 55 in good health and CMV-seronegative. Material: PBMCs.

In DNA, the CDR3 is TGTGCCAGCAGCTTAAGTGGAGGGGACGAGCAGTACTTC. Translating gives CASSLSGGDEQYF. J is TRBJ2-7 and V is TRBV7-2; D is perhaps TRBD2 (6 bases). V lost 2 bases and J lost 5, with 10 bases in between. The CDR3 has 13 residues. Germline CDR1 reads SGHTA; CDR2 reads FQGNSA.